These T cell receptor beta chains were read from a single sample in a study of OX40 agonist ivuxolimab in advanced cancers. Only in-frame clones appear in the TCRdb table, and some are missing; sequencing was by immunoSEQ multiplex PCR. The profile shows 45,000 to 50,000 clones, more than 70% of them singletons. The sample was CD4+ or CD8+ T cells sorted from blood, taken in a trial of the OX40 agonist ivuxolimab. These receptors all stem from an adult with an advanced solid tumor such as melanoma, head and neck, liver or kidney cancer. CDR3s include the opening cysteine and the closing phenylalanine or tryptophan. D genes are given only for firm matches. Clone size appears in some rows only: once, few, many, or a class for an expanded clone.

D gene,V gene,J gene,clone size,CDR3 DNA,CDR3 protein
-,TRBV4-1,TRBJ2-2,few,TGCGCCAGCAGCGTCCTTAAGCAGGGGCTGTTTTTT,CASSVLKQGLFF
-,TRBV13,TRBJ2-1,once,TGTGCCAGCAGCCCAGCCCCGAGCAATGAGCAGTTCTTC,CASSPAPSNEQFF
TRBD1,TRBV5-8,TRBJ1-2,-,TGTGCCAGCAGTGCCAGCCGGGACAGGGGGCTCGATGGCTACACCTTC,CASSASRDRGLDGYTF
TRBD2,TRBV2,TRBJ2-5,-,TGTGCCAGCAGAGCTCCGGGACTAGCGGGAGGCCCCCAAGAGACCCAGTACTTC,CASRAPGLAGGPQETQYF
-,TRBV6-5,TRBJ1-1,-,TGTGCCAGCAGTTACTCGACACTATCTATGAACACTGAAGCTTTCTTT,CASSYSTLSMNTEAFF
-,TRBV5-6,TRBJ2-2,-,TGTGCCAGCAGCTTTGGGGTCCAAACCGGGGAGCTGTTTTTT,CASSFGVQTGELFF
-,TRBV5-1,TRBJ1-5,-,TGCGCCAGCAGCTTGGAGGGAGGGGTGGCCAATCAGCCCCAGCATTTT,CASSLEGGVANQPQHF
-,TRBV27,TRBJ1-6,-,TGTGCCAGCAGAAGTTTTGGGGACAATTCACCCCTCCACTTT,CASRSFGDNSPLHF
TRBD1,TRBV2,TRBJ1-2,-,TGTGCCAGCAGTGATCTATCTGGGGACAGGGGCGGCTACACCTTC,CASSDLSGDRGGYTF
-,TRBV4-2,TRBJ1-4,once,TGTGCCAGCAGCCAGGGTAGAGGACAGCTTGGAACTGAAAAACTGTTTTTT,CASSQGRGQLGTEKLFF